A selection of T cell receptor beta chains follows, all from one sample in a study of response to subunit inactivated influenza vaccine. In TCRdb, the RT-PCR reads were re-called with MiXCR into one record per CDR3 protein. The sample includes about 780,000 distinct CDR3 sequences, about 18% seen only once; the top ten take approximately 10%. The sequences come from PBMCs from blood, collected about 5 days after vaccination. Receptors originate from a man between 45 and 60 years old who received an inactivated influenza vaccine. Each CDR3 is given with its conserved first and last residue. A D gene is named only where the DNA matches it firmly. Not all rows give a size; the values are once, few, many and, for expanded clones, a class.

NA	NA	TRBV6-2/TRBV6-3	TRBJ2-1	TGTGCCAGCAGTTACCCCCCGCGGAATGAGCAGTTCTTC	CASSYPPRNEQFF
TRBD1	few	TRBV5-1	TRBJ2-1	TGCGCCAGCAGCCTCGGGACAGGGGAGTCCTACAATGAGCAGTTCTTC	CASSLGTGESYNEQFF
NA	NA	TRBV20-1	TRBJ2-3	TGCAGTGCTATCCTAAGGGGAGCCACTAGCACAGATACGCAGTATTTT	CSAILRGATSTDTQYF
NA	NA	TRBV20-1	TRBJ2-5	TGCAGTGCTAGAGATGGTAGGGACCACCAAGAGACCCAGTACTTC	CSARDGRDHQETQYF
TRBD2	NA	TRBV20-1	TRBJ2-7	TGCGGGCCGCAGCGGGAGTACACCTACGAGCAGTACTTC	CGPQREYTYEQYF
NA	NA	TRBV12-3/TRBV12-4	TRBJ1-6	TGTGCCAGCAGTTTCCTCGGAGTCAATTCACCCCTCCACTTT	CASSFLGVNSPLHF
TRBD1	NA	TRBV11-1	TRBJ2-3	TGTGCCAGCAGCTCGACGAAACTGGGACAGGTGAAATATAGCACAGATACGCAGTATTTT	CASSSTKLGQVKYSTDTQYF
NA	few	TRBV7-2	TRBJ2-3	TGTGCCAGCAGCTTGAATAACCCACGTAGCACAGATACGCAGTATTTT	CASSLNNPRSTDTQYF
TRBD2	many	TRBV20-1	TRBJ2-5	TGCAGTGCTAGAGACTCTAAAGCGGGGGTGGGAGAGACCCAGTACTTC	CSARDSKAGVGETQYF
NA	few	TRBV27	TRBJ2-1	TGTGCCAGCAGTTTATCGACGGGGATCAATGAGCAGTTCTTC	CASSLSTGINEQFF
TRBD1	few	TRBV24-1	TRBJ2-5	TGTGCCACCAGTGATCTCGGGACAGGGGGCGCGCAGACCCAGTACTTC	CATSDLGTGGAQTQYF
NA	NA	TRBV10-2	TRBJ1-5	TGCGCCAGCAGTGAGTTGTGGAATCAGCCCCAGCATTTT	CASSELWNQPQHF
NA	NA	TRBV12-3/TRBV12-4	TRBJ2-2	TGTGCCAGCAGGGGCCGTTTGAACACCGGGGAGCTGTTTTTT	CASRGRLNTGELFF
TRBD1	few	TRBV10-3	TRBJ2-7	TGTGCCATCAGTGAGTCGATAATTGGACAGGGGCGATACGAGCAGTACTTC	CAISESIIGQGRYEQYF
NA	many	TRBV20-1	TRBJ2-7	TGCAGTGCTAGAGATCACGCGGACCACGAGCAGTACTTC	CSARDHADHEQYF
NA	NA	TRBV7-9	TRBJ2-1	NA	CASSFGSGELGEQFF
TRBD1	NA	TRBV12-3/TRBV12-4	TRBJ1-1	TGTGCCAGCAGCCTATTCAATCTACAGGGGTCTGAAGCTTTCTTT	CASSLFNLQGSEAFF
NA	few	TRBV7-2	TRBJ2-3	TGTGCCAGCAGCTTAGCGCCGGGACTGGGGACAGATACGCAGTATTTT	CASSLAPGLGTDTQYF
TRBD1	NA	TRBV7-9	TRBJ2-1	TGTGCCAGCAGCTTCCGCGGACAGGGCTCCGGGGGTGAGCAGTTCTTC	CASSFRGQGSGGEQFF
NA	many	TRBV5-1	TRBJ2-7	TGCGCCAGCAGCCCCGGACGCTCCTACGAGCAGTACTTC	CASSPGRSYEQYF
TRBD2	few	TRBV3-1	TRBJ2-5	TGTGCCAGCAGCGACAGGACTAGCGGGAATCAAGAGACCCAGTACTTC	CASSDRTSGNQETQYF
NA	NA	TRBV20-1	TRBJ2-6	TGCAGTGCAAACCGGGGGTCTGGGGCCAACGTCCTGACTTTC	CSANRGSGANVLTF
TRBD1	NA	TRBV2	TRBJ1-2	TGTGCCAGCAGTGTGGACAGGAAAAACTATGGCTACACCTTC	CASSVDRKNYGYTF
NA	NA	TRBV6-5	TRBJ2-3	TGTGCCAGTACTCACTCCCTGGAGCCACTTTTTACGCAGTATTTT	CASTHSLEPLFTQYF
NA	few	TRBV5-4	TRBJ2-3	TGTGCCAGCACCTCCCGGGGGAAGACAGATACGCAGTATTTT	CASTSRGKTDTQYF
NA	many	TRBV7-2	TRBJ2-5	TGTGCCAGCAGAGGGTTCGGACAAGAGACCCAGTACTTC	CASRGFGQETQYF
NA	NA	TRBV5-1	TRBJ2-5	TGCGCCAGCAGCGAACCGGGACTGAGAGGCCAAGAGACCCAGTACTTC	CASSEPGLRGQETQYF
TRBD2	many	TRBV12-3/TRBV12-4	TRBJ2-1	TGTGCCAGCAGTTCGCAAAGGACTAGTGAGCAGTTCTTC	CASSSQRTSEQFF
TRBD1	NA	TRBV12-3/TRBV12-4	TRBJ1-2	TGTGCCAGCAGTTTAGGTGGACAGGGGGCATACAACTATGGCTACACCTTC	CASSLGGQGAYNYGYTF
TRBD1	NA	TRBV20-1	TRBJ2-1	TGCAGTGCTAATAACCGGGACAGGTCCTACAATGAGCAGTTCTTC	CSANNRDRSYNEQFF
NA	NA	TRBV7-9	TRBJ2-7	TGTGCCAGCAGCTTAGGAGGGAGACACGAGCAGTACTTC	CASSLGGRHEQYF
TRBD2	few	TRBV12-3/TRBV12-4	TRBJ2-2	TGTGCCAGCAGAATAGCGGGCGGGAACACCGGGGAGCTGTTTTTT	CASRIAGGNTGELFF
NA	NA	TRBV20-1	TRBJ2-6	TGCAGTGCTTTGAGACAGGACTCTGGGGCCAACGTCCTGACTTTC	CSALRQDSGANVLTF
NA	few	TRBV12-3/TRBV12-4	TRBJ1-6	TGTGCCAGCAGTGTCGGACAGAGAAATTCACCCCTCCACTTT	CASSVGQRNSPLHF
NA	NA	TRBV6-1	TRBJ2-1	TGTGCCAGCAGAGGGGACTTCTTCTCCTACAATGAGCAGTTCTTC	CASRGDFFSYNEQFF
TRBD2	many	TRBV7-2	TRBJ2-1	TGTGCCAGCAGCTTGACTAGCTTTGAGCAGTTCTTC	CASSLTSFEQFF
NA	NA	TRBV2	TRBJ2-7	TGTGCCAGCGGGGGGACAGACGAACGCCGGGGAAGAAGTTTC	CASGGTDERRGRSF
TRBD1	few	TRBV6-5	TRBJ2-7	TGTGCCAGCAGTTTCGCAGGGGGCGCCGCCTACGAGCAGTACTTC	CASSFAGGAAYEQYF
NA	NA	TRBV24-1	TRBJ2-3	TGTGCCACCAGTGGGACCTTGGGAAACACAGATACGCAGTATTTT	CATSGTLGNTDTQYF
NA	few	TRBV6-5	TRBJ2-5	TGTGCCAGCAGTTACGCTACAGGGGAGACCCAGTACTTC	CASSYATGETQYF
NA	many	TRBV20-1	TRBJ2-3	TGCAGTGCACGAACTGCAAACACAGATACGCAGTATTTT	CSARTANTDTQYF
NA	NA	TRBV15	TRBJ1-5	TGTGCCACCAGTACCCGAAGGGTAAGCAATCAGCCCCAGCATTTT	CATSTRRVSNQPQHF
TRBD1	many	TRBV6-1	TRBJ1-2	TGTGCCAGCGAGACCGGGACAGGGGGACGGTTGTCCGGCTACACCTTC	CASETGTGGRLSGYTF
NA	NA	TRBV28	TRBJ2-7	TGTGCCAGCAGTTCCCCCGACCGAGCCTACGAGCAGTACTTC	CASSSPDRAYEQYF
NA	NA	TRBV6-5	TRBJ1-5	TGTGCCAGCAGTTACTCTAAAAGGAGCAATCAGCCCCAGCATTTT	CASSYSKRSNQPQHF
TRBD2	few	TRBV5-6	TRBJ2-1	TGTGCCAGCAGCTTGGGGGGGTCCGGGAGGGGGTCCTACAATGAGCAGTTCTTC	CASSLGGSGRGSYNEQFF
NA	few	TRBV20-1	TRBJ2-5	TGCAGTGCTAGAGATGAGGTTTTAGGAGAGACCCAGTACTTC	CSARDEVLGETQYF
NA	NA	TRBV11-2	TRBJ2-5	TGTGCCAGCAGCCATATCTGGGGAAGGGGGGATCAAGAGACCCAGTACTTC	CASSHIWGRGDQETQYF
TRBD2	many	TRBV7-9	TRBJ2-1	TGTGCCAGCACCTTTACGGGAGGGCCCTACAATGAGCAGTTCTTC	CASTFTGGPYNEQFF
TRBD1	few	TRBV28	TRBJ2-3	TGTGCCAGCAGTCAGGGACAGGAGATCACAGATACGCAGTATTTT	CASSQGQEITDTQYF
NA	few	TRBV3-1	TRBJ1-3	TGTGCCAGCAGCCTACAGGGAGCCGGAAACACCATATATTTT	CASSLQGAGNTIYF
NA	few	TRBV20-1	TRBJ2-1	TGCAGTGCTAGAGATATGGTGAGGGTTGACAATGAGCAGTTCTTC	CSARDMVRVDNEQFF
NA	many	TRBV29-1	TRBJ1-2	TGCAGCGAGGAGTCCGGTTCCAACCCTAAAGAGCAAAGTGCCAACTATGGCTACACCTTC	CSEESGSNPKEQSANYGYTF